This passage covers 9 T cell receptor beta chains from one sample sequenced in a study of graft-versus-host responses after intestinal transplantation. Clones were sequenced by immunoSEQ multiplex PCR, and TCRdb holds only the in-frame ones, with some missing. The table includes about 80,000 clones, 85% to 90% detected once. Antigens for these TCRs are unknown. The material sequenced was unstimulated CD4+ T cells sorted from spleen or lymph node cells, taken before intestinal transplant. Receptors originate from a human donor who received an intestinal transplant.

The CDR3 sequence is CSASGLWEQYF. The CDR3 region has the DNA TGCAGTGCCTCAGGACTGTGGGAGCAGTACTTC. The V call is TRBV20-1, the J call TRBJ2-5, with D perhaps TRBD2 (5 bases). V shed 6 bases and J shed 11 bases, with 16 bases lying between them. The CDR3 is 11 residues long. Germline CDR1 reads DFQATT; CDR2 reads SNEGSKA (reference sequence).

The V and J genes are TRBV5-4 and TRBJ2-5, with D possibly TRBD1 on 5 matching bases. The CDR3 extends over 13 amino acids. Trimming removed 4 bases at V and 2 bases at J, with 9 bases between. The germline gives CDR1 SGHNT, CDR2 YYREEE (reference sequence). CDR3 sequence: CASSGAGQETQYF. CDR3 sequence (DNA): TGTGCCAGCAGCGGGGCAGGGCAAGAGACCCAGTACTTC. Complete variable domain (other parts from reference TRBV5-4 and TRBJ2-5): ETGVTQSPTHLIKTRGQQVTLRCSSQSGHNTVSWYQQALGQGPQFIFQYYREEENGRGNFPPRFSGLQFPNYSSELNVNALELDDSALYLCASSGAGQETQYFGPGTRLLVL.

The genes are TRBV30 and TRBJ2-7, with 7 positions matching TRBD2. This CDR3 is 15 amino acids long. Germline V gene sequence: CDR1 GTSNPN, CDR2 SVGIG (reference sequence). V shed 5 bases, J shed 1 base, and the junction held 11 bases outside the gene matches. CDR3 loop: CAWEPAGVGSYEQYF. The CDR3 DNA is TGTGCCTGGGAGCCGGCGGGAGTGGGTTCCTACGAGCAGTACTTC.

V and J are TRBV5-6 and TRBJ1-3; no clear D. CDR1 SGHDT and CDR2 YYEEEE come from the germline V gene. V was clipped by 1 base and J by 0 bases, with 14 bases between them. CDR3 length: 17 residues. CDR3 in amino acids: CASSLSYPVSSGNTIYF. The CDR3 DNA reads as TGTGCCAGCAGCTTGTCATATCCAGTTTCCTCTGGAAACACCATATATTTT.

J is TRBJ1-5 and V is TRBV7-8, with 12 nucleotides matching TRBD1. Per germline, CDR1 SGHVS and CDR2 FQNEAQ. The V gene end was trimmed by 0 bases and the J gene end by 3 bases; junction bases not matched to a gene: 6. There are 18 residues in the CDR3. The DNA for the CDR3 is TGTGCCAGCAGCTTAGCGGGACAGGGGGCGGCAAACAATCAGCCCCAGCATTTT. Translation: CASSLAGQGAANNQPQHF.

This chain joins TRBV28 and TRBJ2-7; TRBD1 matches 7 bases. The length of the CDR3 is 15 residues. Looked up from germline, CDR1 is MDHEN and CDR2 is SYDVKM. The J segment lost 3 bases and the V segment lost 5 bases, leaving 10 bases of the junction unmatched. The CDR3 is CASSGRQGGVYEQYF. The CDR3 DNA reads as TGTGCCAGCAGTGGGCGACAGGGTGGGGTCTACGAGCAGTACTTC. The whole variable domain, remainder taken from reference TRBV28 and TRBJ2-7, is DVKVTQSSRYLVKRTGEKVFLECVQDMDHENMFWYRQDPGLGLRLIYFSYDVKMKEKGDIPEGYSVSREKKERFSLILESASTNQTSMYLCASSGRQGGVYEQYFGPGTRLTVT.

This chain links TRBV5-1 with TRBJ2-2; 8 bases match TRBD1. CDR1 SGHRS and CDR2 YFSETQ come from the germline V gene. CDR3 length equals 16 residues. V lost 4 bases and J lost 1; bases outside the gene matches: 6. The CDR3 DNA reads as TGCGCCAGCAGCCAGGGGGCTGTCGGGAACACCGGGGAGCTGTTTTTT. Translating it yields CASSQGAVGNTGELFF.

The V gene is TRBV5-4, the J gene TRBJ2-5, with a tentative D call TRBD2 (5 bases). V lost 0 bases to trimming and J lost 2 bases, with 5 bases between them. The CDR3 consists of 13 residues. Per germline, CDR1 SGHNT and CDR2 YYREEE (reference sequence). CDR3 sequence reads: CASSLERQETQYF. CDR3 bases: TGTGCCAGCAGCTTGGAGCGGCAAGAGACCCAGTACTTC.

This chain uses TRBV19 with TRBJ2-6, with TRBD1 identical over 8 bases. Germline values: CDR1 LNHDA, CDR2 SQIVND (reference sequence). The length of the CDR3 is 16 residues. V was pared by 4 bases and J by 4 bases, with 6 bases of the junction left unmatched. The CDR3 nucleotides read TGTGCCAGTAGTACCGGACAGGGATCCGGGGCCAACGTCCTGACTTTC. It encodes CASSTGQGSGANVLTF.